These 10 T cell receptor beta chains originate from one sample sequenced in a study of T cell changes during pregnancy in multiple sclerosis (dated by TCRdb to the late 2010s). Library generation was performed with the immunoSEQ multiplex PCR assay. The source is immuneACCESS, and TCRdb retained only in-frame sequences with V and J called. Part of the clones is not carried over; for the studies checked, unresolved V genes explain less than half of this, and the remainder is unexplained. The sample table shows around 46,000 clones, and 75% to 90% are seen once. 6.5% to 8.5% of the sample goes to the ten largest clones. Sequences were derived from CD8+ T cells from peripheral blood mononuclear cells, sampled in the second trimester of pregnancy. These receptors came from a female donor with multiple sclerosis, enrolled in a pregnancy study.

V gene TRBV9 combines with J gene TRBJ1-2; D is unclear. The CDR3 sequence is 13 residues long. CDR1 SGDLS and CDR2 YYNGEE come from the germline V gene. V lost 0 bases, J lost 7 bases, and 10 bases lay in between. The CDR3 sequence is CASSVVSGSGYTF. CDR3 nucleotides: TGTGCCAGCAGCGTAGTTTCCGGGAGTGGCTACACCTTC.

The chain employs TRBV27 and TRBJ2-5, with 15 bases identical to TRBD2. The CDR3 length is 17 residues. After removal of 5 bases from V and 4 bases from J, the junction contained 8 bases not matched to a gene. CDR1 is MNHEY, CDR2 SMNVEV, per germline (reference sequence). The CDR3 bases are TGTGCCAGCAGTCTCGGGACTAGCGGGGGGCTCAGAGAGACCCAGTACTTC. Protein sequence: CASSLGTSGGLRETQYF.

The rearrangement links TRBV5-4 to TRBJ2-5, with D uncertain. From germline, CDR1 is SGHNT and CDR2 YYREEE (reference sequence). Trimming pared 5 bases from V and 5 bases from J, leaving 19 bases between. This CDR3 has 15 amino acids. This chain's CDR3 is CASRLAPTPGETQYF. The CDR3 DNA sequence: TGTGCCAGCAGACTCGCGCCAACGCCCGGTGAGACCCAGTACTTC. Complete variable domain (other parts from reference TRBV5-4 and TRBJ2-5): ETGVTQSPTHLIKTRGQQVTLRCSSQSGHNTVSWYQQALGQGPQFIFQYYREEENGRGNFPPRFSGLQFPNYSSELNVNALELDDSALYLCASRLAPTPGETQYFGPGTRLLVL.

This sequence joins TRBV19 and TRBJ1-2, with 8 bases that match TRBD1. The length of the CDR3 is 14 residues. Trimming removed 9 bases from V and 4 bases from J; junction bases left unmatched: 10. Germline V lookup: CDR1 LNHDA, CDR2 SQIVND (reference sequence). CDR3 in amino acids: CASSVTGGPYGYTF. The CDR3 DNA sequence: TGTGCCAGCTCTGTTACAGGGGGGCCCTATGGCTACACCTTC.

The V and J genes are TRBV29-1 and TRBJ1-2; D unresolved. Germline CDR1 and CDR2: SQVTM and ANQGSEA. The CDR3 is made up of 12 amino acids. Trimming took 4 bases from V and 3 from J, leaving 9 bases between them. CDR3 sequence: CSVVSGDYGYTF. As DNA, the CDR3 is TGCAGCGTTGTGTCCGGGGACTATGGCTACACCTTC.

Ten or more counts support this clone. The J gene is TRBJ2-1, the V gene TRBV6-4; 7 bases fit TRBD2. Per the germline V gene, CDR1 is MRHNA and CDR2 is SNTAGT. J gave up 2 bases and V 3 bases, and 4 bases lay outside the gene matches. The CDR3 consists of 15 residues. CDR3 sequence (DNA): TGTGCCAGCAGTGAATCTAGCGGTGCCTACAATGAGCAGTTCTTC. Protein: CASSESSGAYNEQFF.

V is TRBV29-1 and J is TRBJ2-1; TRBD2 agrees at 8 bases. After removal of 8 bases from V and 7 bases from J, the junction contained 10 bases not matched to a gene. Germline V gene lookup returns CDR1 SQVTM and CDR2 ANQGSEA. This CDR3 region has 13 residues. The CDR3 is CSPFRGGGNEQFF. CDR3 coding DNA: TGCAGCCCTTTCCGGGGCGGGGGGAATGAGCAGTTCTTC.

The chain has TRBV7-3 and TRBJ2-1; D is undetermined. The CDR3 covers 13 residues. CDR1 and CDR2 (germline): SGHTA, FQGTGA. V was clipped by 2 bases and J by 10 bases, with 12 bases between them. The CDR3 region has the DNA TGTGCCAGCAGCTTAGAGTGGGCTGAAGAGCAGTTCTTC. Protein: CASSLEWAEEQFF.

V gene TRBV25-1 combines with J gene TRBJ2-7; 10 bases align to TRBD1. The germline CDR1 and CDR2 sequences are MGHDK and SYGVNS. The CDR3 has 16 residues. The junction had 10 bases not matched to a gene; V was cut back by 5 bases and J by 3 bases. CDR3 amino acids: CASSRQEGQGYYEQYF. The CDR3 nucleotides are TGTGCCAGCAGTAGACAGGAGGGACAGGGGTACTACGAGCAGTACTTC.

V gene TRBV15 combines with J gene TRBJ2-2; D not resolved. V was trimmed by 6 bases and J by 1 base, leaving 9 bases between them. Germline loops: CDR1 LNHNV, CDR2 YYDKDF (reference sequence). The CDR3 spans 14 residues. CDR3 coding DNA: TGTGCCACCAGTGTACAGATGAACACCGGGGAGCTGTTTTTT. This encodes CATSVQMNTGELFF.